The present entry profiles one T cell receptor (beta chain) with its context. Antigen unknown. The CDR3 runs to 13 residues. Looked up from germline, CDR1 is SQVTM and CDR2 is ANQGSEA. The V segment lost 6 bases and the J segment 2 bases; nucleotides outside the gene matches: 5. This sample is drawn from a study of CD8 T cells in ankylosing spondylitis. Findings and limits, study-wide: Disease-linked clones reportedly concentrated significantly in matched ankylosing spondylitis synovial fluid. Prior literature has documented some motif variants in synovial fluid and blood from reactive arthritis.

TCRdb processed the 5' RACE reads anew with MiXCR; each CDR3 protein has one entry. The sample includes 250,000 to 350,000 distinct CDR3 sequences, 20% of them seen just once. V and J are TRBV29-1 and TRBJ2-5; TRBD1 agrees at 8 bases. The material sequenced was blood, either unsorted or a sorted T cell fraction (not recorded which). The TCR sequence derives from a male donor with ankylosing spondylitis or in good health (not recorded which). CDR3 sequence (DNA): TGCAGCGTGGGATGGACAGGGCAAGAGACCCAGTACTTC. Translating it yields CSVGWTGQETQYF.